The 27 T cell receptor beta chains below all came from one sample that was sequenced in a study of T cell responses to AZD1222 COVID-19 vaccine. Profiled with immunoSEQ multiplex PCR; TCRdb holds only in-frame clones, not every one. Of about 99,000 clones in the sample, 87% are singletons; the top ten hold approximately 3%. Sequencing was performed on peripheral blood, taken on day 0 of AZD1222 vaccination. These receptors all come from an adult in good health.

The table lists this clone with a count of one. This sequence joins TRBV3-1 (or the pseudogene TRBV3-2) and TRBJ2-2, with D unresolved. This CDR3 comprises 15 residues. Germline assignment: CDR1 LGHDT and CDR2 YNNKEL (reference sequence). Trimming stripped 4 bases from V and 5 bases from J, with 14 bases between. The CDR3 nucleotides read TGTGCCAGCAGCCCCAGGAATCTGAGGACCGGGGAGCTGTTTTTT. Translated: CASSPRNLRTGELFF.

The CDR3 DNA reads as TGTGCCAGCGCGAGCGGGCCCCAAGAGACCCAGTACTTC. This translates into CASASGPQETQYF. The chain uses TRBV7-2 and TRBJ2-5; TRBD2 might be the D (6 bases). Germline V gene lookup returns CDR1 SGHTA and CDR2 FQGNSA. V was clipped by 8 bases and J by 1 base, with 11 bases between them. The CDR3 length is 13 residues.

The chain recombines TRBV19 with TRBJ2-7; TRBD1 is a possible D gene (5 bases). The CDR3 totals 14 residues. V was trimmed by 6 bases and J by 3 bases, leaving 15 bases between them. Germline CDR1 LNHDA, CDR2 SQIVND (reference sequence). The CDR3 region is CASSRKSRGYEQYV. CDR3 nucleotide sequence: TGTGCCAGTAGCCGAAAGAGTAGGGGCTACGAGCAGTACGTC.

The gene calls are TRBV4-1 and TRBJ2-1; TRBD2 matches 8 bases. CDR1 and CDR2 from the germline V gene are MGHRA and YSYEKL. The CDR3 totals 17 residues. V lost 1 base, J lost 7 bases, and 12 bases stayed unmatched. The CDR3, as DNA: TGCGCCAGCAGCCAAGGGCCGGCCAGCGGGAGTAGGAATGAGCAGTTCTTC. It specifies CASSQGPASGSRNEQFF.

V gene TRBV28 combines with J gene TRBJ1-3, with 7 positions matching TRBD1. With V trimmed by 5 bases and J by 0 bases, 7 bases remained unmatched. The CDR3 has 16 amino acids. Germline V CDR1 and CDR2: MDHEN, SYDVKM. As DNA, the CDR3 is TGTGCCAGCAGTGGTGGACAGGCCTTCTCTGGAAACACCATATATTTT. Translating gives CASSGGQAFSGNTIYF.

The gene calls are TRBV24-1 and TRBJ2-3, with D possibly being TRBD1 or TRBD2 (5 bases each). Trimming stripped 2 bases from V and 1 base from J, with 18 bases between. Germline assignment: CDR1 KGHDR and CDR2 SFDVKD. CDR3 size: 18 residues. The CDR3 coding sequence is TGTGCCACCAGTGATTCCCGGACATGGGGGTTAGGCACAGATACGCAGTATTTT. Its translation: CATSDSRTWGLGTDTQYF.

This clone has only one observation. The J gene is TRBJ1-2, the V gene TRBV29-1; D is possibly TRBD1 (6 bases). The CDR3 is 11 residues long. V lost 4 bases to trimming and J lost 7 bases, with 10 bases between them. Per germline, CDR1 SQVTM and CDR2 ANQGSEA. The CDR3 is CSVVWDIGYTF. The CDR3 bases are TGCAGCGTTGTTTGGGACATTGGCTACACCTTC.

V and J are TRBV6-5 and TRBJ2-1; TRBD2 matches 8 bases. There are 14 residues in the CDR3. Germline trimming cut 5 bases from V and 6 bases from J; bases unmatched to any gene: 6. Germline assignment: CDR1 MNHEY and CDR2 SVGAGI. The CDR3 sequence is CASSRERGRNEQFF. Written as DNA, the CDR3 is TGTGCCAGCAGTCGCGAGCGGGGGCGCAATGAGCAGTTCTTC.

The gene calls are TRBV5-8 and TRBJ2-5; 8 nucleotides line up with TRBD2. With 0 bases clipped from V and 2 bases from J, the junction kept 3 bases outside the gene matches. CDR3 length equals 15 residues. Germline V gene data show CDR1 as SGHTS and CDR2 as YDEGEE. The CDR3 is CASSLGSSGQETQYF. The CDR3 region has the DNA TGTGCCAGCAGCTTGGGGTCTAGCGGGCAAGAGACCCAGTACTTC. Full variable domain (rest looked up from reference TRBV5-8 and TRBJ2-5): EAGVTQSPTHLIKTRGQQATLRCSPISGHTSVYWYQQALGLGLQFLLWYDEGEERNRGNFPPRFSGRQFPNYSSELNVNALELEDSALYLCASSLGSSGQETQYFGPGTRLLVL.

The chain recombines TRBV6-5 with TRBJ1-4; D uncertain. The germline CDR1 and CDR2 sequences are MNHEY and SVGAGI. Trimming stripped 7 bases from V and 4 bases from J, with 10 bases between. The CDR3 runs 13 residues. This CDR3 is CASIGHFNEKLFF. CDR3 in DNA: TGTGCCAGCATAGGGCACTTTAATGAAAAACTGTTTTTT.

The CDR3 bases are TGTGCCTGGAAATTGAGGGACAGGGTGGATGGCTACACCTTC. This sequence encodes CAWKLRDRVDGYTF. J is TRBJ1-2 and V is TRBV30; 9 positions agree with TRBD1. This CDR3 is built from 14 residues. The junction had 9 bases not matched to a gene; V was cut back by 4 bases and J by 6 bases. Germline CDR1 reads GTSNPN; CDR2 reads SVGIG (reference sequence).

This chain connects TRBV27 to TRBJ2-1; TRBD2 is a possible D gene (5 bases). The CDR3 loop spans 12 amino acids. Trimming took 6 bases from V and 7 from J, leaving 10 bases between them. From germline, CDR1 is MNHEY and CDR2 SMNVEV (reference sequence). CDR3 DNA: TGTGCCAGCAGAACGCCGGGGAATGAGCAGTTCTTC. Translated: CASRTPGNEQFF.

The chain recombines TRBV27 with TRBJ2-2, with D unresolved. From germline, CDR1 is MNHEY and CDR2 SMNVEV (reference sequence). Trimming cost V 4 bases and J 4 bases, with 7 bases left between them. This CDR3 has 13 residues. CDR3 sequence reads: CASSYWPTGELFF. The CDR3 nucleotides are TGTGCCAGCAGTTACTGGCCCACCGGGGAGCTGTTTTTT.

For the CDR3, the DNA is TGTGCCAGCTCAACTCCCCTGGGGTCACTCTATGGCTACACCTTC. Translating gives CASSTPLGSLYGYTF. This chain links TRBV2 with TRBJ1-2, with no clear D. Between the trimmed V and J ends, which lost 8 bases and 4 bases, there was a span of 20 bases. The germline V gene encodes CDR1 SNHLY and CDR2 FYNNEI. CDR3 length: 15 amino acids. Filled out from reference TRBV2 and TRBJ1-2, the complete variable domain reads EPEVTQTPSHQVTQMGQEVILRCVPISNHLYFYWYRQILGQKVEFLVSFYNNEISEKSEIFDDQFSVERPDGSNFTLKIRSTKLEDSAMYFCASSTPLGSLYGYTFGSGTRLTVV.

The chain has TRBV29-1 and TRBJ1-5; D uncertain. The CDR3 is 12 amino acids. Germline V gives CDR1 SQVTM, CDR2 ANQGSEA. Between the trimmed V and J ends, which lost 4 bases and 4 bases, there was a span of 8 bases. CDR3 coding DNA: TGCAGCGTTGGAGCGGGGAATCAGCCCCAGCATTTT. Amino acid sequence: CSVGAGNQPQHF.

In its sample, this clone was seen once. This chain's CDR3 is CASSQKAESAQHF. DNA for the CDR3: TGTGCCAGCAGCCAAAAGGCAGAGTCAGCCCAGCATTTT. The chain couples TRBV3-1 (or the pseudogene TRBV3-2) to TRBJ1-5, with D unclear. Germline-derived CDR1 and CDR2 are LGHDT and YNNKEL (reference sequence). V was clipped by 2 bases and J by 11 bases, with 13 bases between them. The CDR3 loop spans 13 amino acids.

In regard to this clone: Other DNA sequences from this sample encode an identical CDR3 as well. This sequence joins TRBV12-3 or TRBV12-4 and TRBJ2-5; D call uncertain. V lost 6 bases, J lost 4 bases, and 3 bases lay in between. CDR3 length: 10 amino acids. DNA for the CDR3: TGTGCCAGCAGCGGAGAGACCCAGTACTTC. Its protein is CASSGETQYF.

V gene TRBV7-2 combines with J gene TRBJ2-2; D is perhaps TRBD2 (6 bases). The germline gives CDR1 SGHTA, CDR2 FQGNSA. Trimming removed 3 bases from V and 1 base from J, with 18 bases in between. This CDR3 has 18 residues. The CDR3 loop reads CASSLDLARRRNTGELFF. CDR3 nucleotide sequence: TGTGCCAGCAGCTTGGACCTAGCGCGGCGACGGAACACCGGGGAGCTGTTTTTT.

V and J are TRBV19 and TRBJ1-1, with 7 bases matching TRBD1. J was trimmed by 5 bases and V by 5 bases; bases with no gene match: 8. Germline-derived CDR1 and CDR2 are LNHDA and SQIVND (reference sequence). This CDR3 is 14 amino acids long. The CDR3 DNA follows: TGTGCCAGTAGTTTGACAGGGAGGGGAACTGAAGCTTTCTTT. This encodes CASSLTGRGTEAFF.

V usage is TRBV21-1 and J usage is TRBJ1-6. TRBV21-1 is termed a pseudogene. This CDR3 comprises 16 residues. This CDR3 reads CASSLRGPVGHSPLHF. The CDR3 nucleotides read TGTGCCAGCAGCCTCCGGGGGCCCGTAGGCCATTCACCCCTCCACTTT.

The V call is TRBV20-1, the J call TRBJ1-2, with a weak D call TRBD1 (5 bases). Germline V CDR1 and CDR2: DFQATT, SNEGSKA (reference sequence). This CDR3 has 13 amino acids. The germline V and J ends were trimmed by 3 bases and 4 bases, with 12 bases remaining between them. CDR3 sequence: CSASLGVSYGYTF. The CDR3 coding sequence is TGCAGTGCTAGTTTGGGGGTTTCCTATGGCTACACCTTC.

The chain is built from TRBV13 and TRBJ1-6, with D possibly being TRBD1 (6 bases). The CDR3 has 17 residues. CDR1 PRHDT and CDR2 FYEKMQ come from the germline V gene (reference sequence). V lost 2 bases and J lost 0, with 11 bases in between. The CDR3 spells CASSLNTGSSYNSPLHF. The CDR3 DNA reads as TGTGCCAGCAGCTTAAACACAGGGAGCTCCTATAATTCACCCCTCCACTTT.

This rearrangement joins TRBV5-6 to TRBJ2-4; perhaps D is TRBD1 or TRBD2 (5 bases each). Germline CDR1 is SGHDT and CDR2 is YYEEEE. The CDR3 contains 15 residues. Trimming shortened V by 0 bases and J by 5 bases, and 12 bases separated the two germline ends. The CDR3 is CASSLGGTPENIQYF. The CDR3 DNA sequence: TGTGCCAGCAGCTTGGGGGGGACCCCTGAAAACATTCAGTACTTC.

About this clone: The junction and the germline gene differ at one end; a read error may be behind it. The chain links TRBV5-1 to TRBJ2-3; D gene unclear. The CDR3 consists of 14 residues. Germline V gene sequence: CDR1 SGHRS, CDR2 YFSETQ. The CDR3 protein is CASSPTYRTDTQYF. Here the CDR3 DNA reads TGTGCCAGCAGCCCCACGTATCGCACAGATACGCAGTATTTT.

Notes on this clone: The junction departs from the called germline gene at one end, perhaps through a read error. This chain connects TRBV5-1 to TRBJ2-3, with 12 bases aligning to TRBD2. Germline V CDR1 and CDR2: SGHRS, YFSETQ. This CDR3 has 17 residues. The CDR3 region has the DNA TGTGCCAGCAGCCCAAGACTAGCGGGAGTGATAGTAGATACGCAGTATTTT. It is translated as CASSPRLAGVIVDTQYF. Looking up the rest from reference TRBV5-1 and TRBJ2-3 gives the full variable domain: KAGVTQTPRYLIKTRGQQVTLSCSPISGHRSVSWYQQTPGQGLQFLFEYFSETQRNKGNFPGRFSGRQFSNSRSEMNVSTLELGDSALYLCASSPRLAGVIVDTQYFGPGTRLTVL.

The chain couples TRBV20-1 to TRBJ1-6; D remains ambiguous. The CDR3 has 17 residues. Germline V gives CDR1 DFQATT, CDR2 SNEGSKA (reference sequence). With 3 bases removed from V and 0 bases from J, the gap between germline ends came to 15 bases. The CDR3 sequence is CSASRPGASSYNSPLHF. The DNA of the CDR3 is TGCAGTGCTAGTCGGCCAGGTGCGAGCTCCTATAATTCACCCCTCCACTTT.

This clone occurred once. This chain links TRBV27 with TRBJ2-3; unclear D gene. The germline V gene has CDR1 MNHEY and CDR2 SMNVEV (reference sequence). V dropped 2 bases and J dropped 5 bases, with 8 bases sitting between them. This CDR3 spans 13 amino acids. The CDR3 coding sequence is TGTGCCAGCAGTTTACTGGGCCTAGATACGCAGTATTTT. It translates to CASSLLGLDTQYF.